These T cell receptor beta chains were read from a single sample in a study of T cells in Graves' hyperthyroidism and ophthalmopathy. Via MiXCR, TCRdb re-called the multiplex PCR reads, giving one row per CDR3 protein. In the table there are roughly 800,000 distinct CDR3 sequences, approximately 40% of which are singletons. The specimen was blood. The receptors come from a man aged 18 to 29 with Graves' hyperthyroidism. Each CDR3 is given with its conserved first and last residue. Each record gives: CDR3 DNA, CDR3 protein, D gene, clone size, V gene, J gene. A D gene is named only where the DNA matches it firmly. Clone sizes are given selectively: once, few, many, or a class where the clone is expanded.

CDR3 DNA: TGTGCCGGAAGGACTTCTGAGACCCAGTACTTC
CDR3 protein: CAGRTSETQYF
D gene: -
clone size: many
V gene: TRBV2
J gene: TRBJ2-5

CDR3 DNA: TGTGCCAGCAGCCAACCCTACAATGAGCAGTTCTTC
CDR3 protein: CASSQPYNEQFF
D gene: -
clone size: -
V gene: TRBV7-9
J gene: TRBJ2-1

CDR3 DNA: TGCAGCGTTCGAAGGGGAAATCGATACGAGCAGTACTTC
CDR3 protein: CSVRRGNRYEQYF
D gene: -
clone size: -
V gene: TRBV29-1
J gene: TRBJ2-7

CDR3 DNA: TGTGCTAGCAGCTCTTCCCCCCGTAATGAAAAACTGTTTTTT
CDR3 protein: CASSSSPRNEKLFF
D gene: -
clone size: many
V gene: TRBV7-9
J gene: TRBJ1-4

CDR3 DNA: TGTGCCAGCAGTTTCGACAATAACTATGGCTACACCTTC
CDR3 protein: CASSFDNNYGYTF
D gene: -
clone size: many
V gene: TRBV12-3/TRBV12-4
J gene: TRBJ1-2

CDR3 DNA: TGTGCCAGCAGCCAAGATGACAGTTATGGCTACACCTTC
CDR3 protein: CASSQDDSYGYTF
D gene: -
clone size: few
V gene: TRBV7-9
J gene: TRBJ1-2

CDR3 DNA: TGTGCCAGCAGTTCCGGACAGGGCCGTTCACCCCTCCACTTT
CDR3 protein: CASSSGQGRSPLHF
D gene: TRBD1
clone size: few
V gene: TRBV12-3/TRBV12-4
J gene: TRBJ1-6

CDR3 DNA: TGTGCCAGCAGCTTAGTCGGCCGGGGGCAGCGGACTAACTATGGCTACACCTTC
CDR3 protein: CASSLVGRGQRTNYGYTF
D gene: -
clone size: few
V gene: TRBV7-9
J gene: TRBJ1-2

CDR3 DNA: TGTGCCAGCAGTCCCTCCTTCGGGTCCTTCGAGCAGTACTTC
CDR3 protein: CASSPSFGSFEQYF
D gene: -
clone size: -
V gene: TRBV12-3/TRBV12-4
J gene: TRBJ2-7

CDR3 DNA: TGTGCCAGCAGCCCTTTCCTAGATTACGAGCAGTACTTC
CDR3 protein: CASSPFLDYEQYF
D gene: -
clone size: -
V gene: TRBV3-2
J gene: TRBJ2-7

CDR3 DNA: TGTGCCAGCAGTGTTACGGTGGGGTACGAGCAGTACTTC
CDR3 protein: CASSVTVGYEQYF
D gene: -
clone size: -
V gene: TRBV6-4
J gene: TRBJ2-7

CDR3 DNA: TGTGCCAGCGGAAAGAATCAGCCCCAGCATTTT
CDR3 protein: CASGKNQPQHF
D gene: -
clone size: many
V gene: TRBV7-8
J gene: TRBJ1-5

CDR3 DNA: TGTGCCAGCAGCAAGGGTTCGGGCACCGGGGAGCTGTTTTTT
CDR3 protein: CASSKGSGTGELFF
D gene: -
clone size: -
V gene: TRBV7-8
J gene: TRBJ2-2